This T cell receptor beta chain came from a study of CD8 T cells in ankylosing spondylitis. TCRdb used MiXCR to reprocess the 5' RACE reads, holding one entry per CDR3 protein. Of roughly 130,000 distinct CDR3 sequences listed, about 6.5% were seen once; the top ten hold 12%. V lost 5 bases, J lost 6 bases, and 4 bases stayed unmatched. Germline CDR1 and CDR2: SGHNT and YENEEA. CDR3 length: 15 amino acids. This clonotype was seen many times. The sequenced sample consisted of blood, either unsorted or a sorted T cell fraction (not recorded which). The origin of this receptor is a male donor with ankylosing spondylitis or in good health (not recorded which). The V and J genes are TRBV11-3 and TRBJ2-1; 13 bases match TRBD2. CDR3 sequence reads: CASSGGLAGANEQFF. For the CDR3, the DNA is TGTGCCAGCAGCGGCGGACTAGCGGGAGCCAATGAGCAGTTCTTC.